This entry is about one T cell receptor (beta chain). These data come from a study of PD-L1 blockade in urothelial cancer. About the study: Timepoints chosen for blood analysis were 3 weeks (second dose) and 6 weeks after treatment start.

Time point described: peripheral blood 6 weeks after treatment start. Patient sample counts ranged from 1 to 8, pretreatment and on-treatment. This table comes from immunoSEQ multiplex PCR, and its TCRdb copy is limited to in-frame clones, with some not included. The table records roughly 100,000 clones, roughly 83% of them present only once. CDR3 length: 14 amino acids. The ends were cut back, 4 bases at V and 4 bases at J, with 13 bases in the middle. Germline V gene sequence: CDR1 MNHEY, CDR2 SVGAGI. The material sequenced was PBMCs, taken around atezolizumab (anti-PD-L1) treatment. This chain links TRBV6-5 with TRBJ1-1; no clear D gene. The sequence came from an older man with urothelial cancer. The CDR3 bases are TGTGCCAGCAGTTCCCCGACCGGAGGCACTGAAGCTTTCTTT. It yields the protein CASSSPTGGTEAFF.